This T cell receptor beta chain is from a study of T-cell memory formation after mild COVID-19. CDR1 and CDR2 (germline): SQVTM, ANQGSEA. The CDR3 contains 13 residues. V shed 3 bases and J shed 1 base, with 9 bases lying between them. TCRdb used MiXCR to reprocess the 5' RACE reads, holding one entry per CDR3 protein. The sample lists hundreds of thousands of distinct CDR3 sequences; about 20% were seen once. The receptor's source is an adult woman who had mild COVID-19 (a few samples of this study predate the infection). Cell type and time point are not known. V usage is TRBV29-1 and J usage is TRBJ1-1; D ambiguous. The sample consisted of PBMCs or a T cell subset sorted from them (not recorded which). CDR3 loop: CSVDEATNTEAFF. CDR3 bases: TGCAGCGTTGACGAGGCCACGAACACTGAAGCTTTCTTT.